This TCR beta chain appears in the sequencing data of a study of T cells in Graves' hyperthyroidism and ophthalmopathy. Germline CDR1 is SGHTA and CDR2 is FQGNSA. This CDR3 is built from 17 residues. Amplification of TCR beta CDR3 regions was performed using RNA transcripts as template. The primer set for the first-round RT-PCR of the TCR CDR3 was HTBI. One entry per CDR3 protein, called by TCRdb with MiXCR from the multiplex PCR reads. Among roughly 570,000 distinct CDR3 sequences, just over 45% were seen once, and the ten largest hold around 8%. V and J are TRBV7-2 and TRBJ2-7; D gene ambiguous. Gene TRBJ2-1 matches the end of the DNA better, so the J call may be wrong. Source material: peripheral blood or thyroid tissue (not recorded which). The receptor was isolated from a woman aged 18-29 years with Graves' hyperthyroidism. The CDR3 bases are TGTGCCAGCAGCTTAGTGCACGGGTCCGGGTCCTACAATGAGCAGTTCTTC. Amino acid sequence: CASSLVHGSGSYNEQFF.